This T cell receptor beta chain was profiled in a study of CD4 T cells in relation to SARS-CoV-2 and coronaviruses. The CDR3 sequence is 14 residues long. V was trimmed by 8 bases and J by 3 bases, leaving 13 bases between them. Libraries were prepared by immunoSEQ multiplex PCR; TCRdb keeps only in-frame clonotypes and omits some of them. Of about 27,000 clones detected, roughly 66% appear once; the ten largest clones hold 20% to 25%. Before the COVID-19 pandemic, during about 2011-2019, CD4+ T cells were taken from unexposed donors. CD4+ T cells were isolated from the cells after 10 days of culture. Cells permitting, SARS-CoV-2 S/N and four cold-coronavirus spikes were tested on unexposed-donor CD4+ T cells. Details on this clone: The antigen remains undetermined.

This chain uses TRBV23-1 with TRBJ2-2; D perhaps matches TRBD2 (7 bases). TRBV23-1 falls under the ORF class, with uncertain function. The receptor comes from a human donor in good health. The specimen was CD4+ T cells from PBMCs, cultured in vitro. The CDR3 coding sequence is TGCGCCAGCCCGAGGGGGGGGGACACCGGGGAGCTGTTTTTT. Translated: CASPRGGDTGELFF.